The rows below give T cell receptor beta chains drawn from one sample of a study of spatial heterogeneity in lung cancer. TCRdb independently ran MiXCR on the 5' RACE reads; one entry per CDR3 protein. The sample lists about 2,600 distinct CDR3 sequences, about 7.4% occurring once. This material consisted of lung tumor tissue, taken at surgery. All receptors derive from a female donor with early-stage non-small cell lung cancer. Each CDR3 is given with its conserved first and last residue. The order of the fields is clone size, D gene, V gene, J gene, CDR3 protein, CDR3 DNA. D genes are given only for firm matches. Clone size is given for some rows only: seen once, a few or many times, or a class if the clone is expanded.

medium-sized	NA	TRBV20-1	TRBJ2-1	CSASRGLSSYNEQFF	TGCAGTGCTTCCCGAGGGCTGAGCTCCTACAATGAGCAGTTCTTC
medium-sized	TRBD1	TRBV12-3/TRBV12-4	TRBJ1-6	CASSSLDRGRSPLHF	TGTGCCAGCAGTTCCCTCGACAGGGGGAGATCACCCCTCCACTTT
large	NA	TRBV5-1	TRBJ1-1	CASSLEGRPEAFF	TGCGCCAGCAGCTTGGAGGGGAGGCCTGAAGCTTTCTTT
medium-sized	NA	TRBV19	TRBJ2-7	CASSIDITAFSYEQYF	TGTGCCAGTAGTATAGACATAACAGCGTTCTCCTACGAGCAGTACTTC
medium-sized	NA	TRBV30	TRBJ2-2	CAWIAGGRNAGELFF	TGTGCCTGGATCGCCGGGGGCCGGAACGCCGGGGAGCTGTTTTTT
medium-sized	TRBD1	TRBV7-2	TRBJ2-1	CASSQSPGQPDNEQFF	TGTGCCAGCAGCCAATCCCCGGGACAGCCTGACAATGAGCAGTTCTTC
medium-sized	NA	TRBV20-1	TRBJ1-4	CSASPQGRVEKLFF	TGCAGTGCCTCCCCCCAGGGGAGGGTGGAAAAACTGTTTTTT
many	NA	TRBV9	TRBJ2-3	CASSVGSTDTQYF	TGTGCCAGCAGCGTAGGGAGCACAGATACGCAGTATTTT
large	NA	TRBV7-3	TRBJ2-2	CASSLSPERVDTGELFF	TGTGCCAGCAGCTTAAGTCCCGAGCGGGTGGACACCGGGGAGCTGTTTTTT
medium-sized	TRBD1	TRBV2	TRBJ2-2	CASKDGTGNTGELFF	TGTGCCAGCAAGGACGGGACAGGGAACACCGGGGAGCTGTTTTTT
medium-sized	NA	TRBV18	TRBJ2-1	CASSPTPSSYNEQFF	TGTGCCAGCTCACCAACTCCGAGCTCCTACAATGAGCAGTTCTTC
large	NA	TRBV7-2	TRBJ2-7	CASSASPTYEQYF	TGTGCCAGCAGCGCGTCACCAACCTACGAGCAGTACTTC
NA	NA	TRBV7-2	TRBJ1-6	CASSYRDLSSPLHF	TGTGCCAGCAGCTACCGGGACCTTAGTTCACCCCTCCACTTT
medium-sized	NA	TRBV27	TRBJ2-6	CASSFLLEAGANVLTF	TGTGCCAGCAGTTTTTTGCTGGAGGCGGGGGCCAACGTCCTGACTTTC
medium-sized	NA	TRBV7-9	TRBJ2-3	CASSFPPPRGDTQYF	TGTGCCAGCAGCTTCCCCCCCCCACGGGGAGATACGCAGTATTTT
medium-sized	NA	TRBV7-9	TRBJ1-3	CASSPSGRNTIYF	TGTGCCAGCAGCCCCTCCGGGAGAAACACCATATATTTT
medium-sized	NA	TRBV10-2	TRBJ2-1	CASSESPPTVSSYNEQFF	TGCGCCAGCAGTGAGTCACCCCCAACGGTGAGCTCCTACAATGAGCAGTTCTTC
medium-sized	NA	TRBV9	TRBJ1-6	CASSGGERSNSPLHF	TGTGCCAGCAGTGGAGGGGAGAGGAGTAATTCACCCCTCCACTTT
medium-sized	NA	TRBV2	TRBJ2-1	CASSGRGGYNEQFF	TGTGCCAGCAGTGGGCGGGGCGGGTACAATGAGCAGTTCTTC
medium-sized	TRBD1	TRBV18	TRBJ1-5	CASSPDRGGNQPQHF	TGTGCCAGCTCCCCGGACAGGGGGGGCAATCAGCCCCAGCATTTT
few	NA	TRBV7-8	TRBJ1-5	CASSLVGGDQPQHF	TGTGCCAGCAGCTTAGTGGGGGGGGATCAGCCCCAGCATTTT
medium-sized	NA	TRBV20-1	TRBJ2-3	CSAGGLGRADTQYF	TGCAGTGCTGGGGGGTTGGGCAGGGCGGATACGCAGTATTTT
medium-sized	NA	TRBV7-6	TRBJ1-6	CASSPSPDSFNSPLHF	TGTGCCAGCAGCCCATCCCCGGACAGCTTTAATTCACCCCTCCACTTT
medium-sized	TRBD1	TRBV29-1	TRBJ2-5	CSVEQGSEGTQYF	TGCAGCGTGGAACAGGGGTCCGAGGGGACCCAGTACTTC
once	TRBD1	TRBV20-1	TRBJ2-7	CSAGRGQWTSYEQYF	TGCAGTGCTGGACGGGGACAGTGGACCTCCTACGAGCAGTACTTC
medium-sized	NA	TRBV29-1	TRBJ2-1	CSGGSGGTSYNEQFF	TGCAGCGGGGGCAGTGGGGGGACCTCCTACAATGAGCAGTTCTTC
many	NA	TRBV5-1	TRBJ2-7	CASSIGPGTSYEQYF	TGCGCCAGCAGCATTGGCCCGGGGACCTCCTACGAGCAGTACTTC
many	TRBD2	TRBV19	TRBJ2-1	CASGGGASYNEQFF	TGTGCTTCGGGCGGGGGGGCTTCCTACAATGAGCAGTTCTTC
medium-sized	TRBD2	TRBV10-3	TRBJ2-7	CAIKGGLADEQYF	TGTGCCATCAAAGGGGGACTAGCGGACGAGCAGTACTTC
medium-sized	NA	TRBV7-3	TRBJ2-2	CASSLLPTGELFF	TGTGCCAGCAGCTTATTGCCCACCGGGGAGCTGTTTTTT
medium-sized	NA	TRBV19	TRBJ2-5	CASSNRAGRETQYF	TGTGCCAGTAGTAACAGGGCTGGGCGGGAGACCCAGTACTTC
medium-sized	TRBD2	TRBV6-2/TRBV6-3	TRBJ2-1	CASSHTSGGGNEQFF	TGTGCCAGCAGTCACACTAGCGGGGGAGGGAATGAGCAGTTCTTC
medium-sized	NA	TRBV12-3/TRBV12-4	TRBJ1-5	CASSLEGGNQPQHF	TGTGCCAGCAGTTTGGAGGGAGGGAATCAGCCCCAGCATTTT
medium-sized	TRBD1	TRBV12-3/TRBV12-4	TRBJ2-2	CASSFKWTGKPGELFF	TGTGCCAGCAGTTTTAAGTGGACAGGGAAGCCCGGGGAGCTGTTTTTT
NA	NA	TRBV4-1	TRBJ2-1	CASSQDGVGADEQFF	TGCGCCAGCAGCCAAGATGGGGTAGGAGCTGATGAGCAGTTCTTC
medium-sized	NA	TRBV3-1	TRBJ2-1	CASRLHNYNEQFF	TGTGCCAGCAGGCTACACAATTACAATGAGCAGTTCTTC
large	NA	TRBV6-2/TRBV6-3	TRBJ1-6	CASSYSSSPLHF	TGTGCCAGCAGTTACTCAAGCTCACCCCTCCACTTT
medium-sized	NA	TRBV19	TRBJ2-7	CASSSRTNSYEQYF	TGTGCCAGTAGTAGCCGGACAAATTCCTACGAGCAGTACTTC
NA	NA	TRBV6-2/TRBV6-3	TRBJ1-1	CASSYAPGGAFF	TGTGCCAGCAGTTACGCTCCTGGGGGGGCTTTCTTT
medium-sized	NA	TRBV12-3/TRBV12-4	TRBJ2-5	CASTSASIQETQYF	TGTGCCAGCACATCTGCAAGCATCCAAGAGACCCAGTACTTC
medium-sized	TRBD2	TRBV6-1	TRBJ2-1	CASRPGTSGGAVPLF	TGTGCCAGCAGGCCCGGGACTAGCGGGGGGGCCGTTCCTCTCTTC
NA	TRBD1	TRBV7-2	TRBJ2-3	CASSHRTGTRPDTQYF	TGTGCCAGCAGCCATCGGACAGGTACTAGGCCAGATACGCAGTATTTT
medium-sized	TRBD1	TRBV7-8	TRBJ1-4	CASSGNTGAGEKLFF	TGTGCCAGCAGCGGAAATACAGGGGCAGGCGAAAAACTGTTTTTT
medium-sized	TRBD2	TRBV19	TRBJ2-1	CASSNGSSGEQFF	TGTGCCAGTAGTAATGGGTCTAGCGGTGAGCAGTTCTTC
large	NA	TRBV5-1	TRBJ2-3	CASSLGGRTTDTQYF	TGCGCCAGCAGCTTGGGGGGCAGAACCACAGATACGCAGTATTTT
medium-sized	NA	TRBV7-2	TRBJ2-3	CASSLAPSPGLSSTDTQYF	TGTGCCAGCAGCTTAGCTCCCTCTCCGGGACTTTCTAGCACAGATACGCAGTATTTT
many	NA	TRBV7-2	TRBJ1-1	CASSLGQPVGEAFF	TGTGCCAGCAGCTTAGGACAGCCGGTAGGAGAAGCTTTCTTT
many	NA	TRBV12-3/TRBV12-4	TRBJ1-6	CASSLKGGNSPLHF	TGTGCCAGCAGTTTAAAGGGGGGAAATTCACCCCTCCACTTT
medium-sized	NA	TRBV6-2/TRBV6-3	TRBJ2-7	CATTDAYEQYF	TGTGCCACCACGGACGCCTACGAGCAGTACTTC
medium-sized	TRBD2	TRBV20-1	TRBJ2-1	CSARDAGGPNNEQFF	TGCAGTGCTAGAGATGCGGGGGGGCCGAACAATGAGCAGTTCTTC
many	NA	TRBV20-1	TRBJ1-5	CSAIEEGSHFNQPQHF	TGCAGTGCCATAGAGGAGGGGTCCCATTTCAATCAGCCCCAGCATTTT
medium-sized	TRBD2	TRBV12-3/TRBV12-4	TRBJ2-1	CASSLTLAGGAEQFF	TGTGCCAGCAGTTTAACGCTAGCGGGGGGTGCTGAGCAGTTCTTC
NA	NA	TRBV4-3	TRBJ2-1	CASSQDSSVEQFF	TGCGCCAGCAGCCAAGATTCGAGCGTCGAGCAGTTCTTC
medium-sized	NA	TRBV7-2	TRBJ1-6	CASSLDSINSPLHF	TGTGCCAGCAGCCTGGACAGCATCAATTCACCCCTCCACTTT
medium-sized	TRBD2	TRBV12-3/TRBV12-4	TRBJ2-3	CASSLRLAADTQYF	TGTGCCAGCAGTCTCCGACTAGCGGCAGATACGCAGTATTTT
NA	NA	TRBV11-2	TRBJ2-2	CASRFPLAGTATGELFF	TGTGCCAGCAGGTTCCCACTTGCGGGAACGGCCACCGGGGAGCTGTTTTTT